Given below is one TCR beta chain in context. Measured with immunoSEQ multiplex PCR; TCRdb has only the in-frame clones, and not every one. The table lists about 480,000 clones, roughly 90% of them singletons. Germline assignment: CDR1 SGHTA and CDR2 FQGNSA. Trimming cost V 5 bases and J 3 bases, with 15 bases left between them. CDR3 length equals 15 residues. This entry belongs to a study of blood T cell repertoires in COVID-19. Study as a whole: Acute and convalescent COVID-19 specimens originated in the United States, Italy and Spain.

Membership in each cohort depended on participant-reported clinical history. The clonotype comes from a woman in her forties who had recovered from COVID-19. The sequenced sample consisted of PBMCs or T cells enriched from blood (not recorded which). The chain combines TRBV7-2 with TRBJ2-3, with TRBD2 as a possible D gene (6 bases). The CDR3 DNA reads TGTGCCAGCAGCCCGGGGGTCTCGAGAACAGATACGCAGTATTTT. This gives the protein CASSPGVSRTDTQYF. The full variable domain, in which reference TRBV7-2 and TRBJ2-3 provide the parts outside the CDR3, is GAGVSQSPSNKVTEKGKDVELRCDPISGHTALYWYRQSLGQGLEFLIYFQGNSAPDKSGLPSDRFSAERTGGSVSTLTIQRTQQEDSAVYLCASSPGVSRTDTQYFGPGTRLTVL.